There are many counts of the clone carrying this TCR beta chain. The investigators amplified TCR beta CDR3 regions from RNA transcripts. First-round RT-PCR targeting the TCR CDR3 was performed with the HTBI primer set. TCRdb re-analysed the multiplex PCR reads in MiXCR, keeping a single row per CDR3 protein. The table records some 770,000 distinct CDR3 sequences, less than 20% of them present only once. The sample belongs to a study of T cells in Graves' hyperthyroidism and ophthalmopathy. This CDR3 region has 20 residues. The V and J ends lost 4 bases and 2 bases respectively, with 28 bases between them. CDR1 SGHTA and CDR2 FQGTGA come from the germline V gene.

The clonotype comes from a man aged 18-30 years with Graves' hyperthyroidism. The chain couples TRBV7-3 to TRBJ2-3; possible D gene TRBD1, 6 bases. Input material: blood. The CDR3 DNA reads TGTGCCAGCAGCTCAAACTCCGTCAGCCGGGACACACGCCTCACAGATACGCAGTATTTT. Translated, it gives CASSSNSVSRDTRLTDTQYF.